These T cell receptor beta chains were read from a single sample in a study of OX40 agonist ivuxolimab in advanced cancers. The assay was immunoSEQ multiplex PCR, and TCRdb's table has in-frame clones only and misses some. The sample consists of 90,000 or so clones, roughly nine tenths of them appearing once. The sample here was CD4+ or CD8+ T cells sorted from blood, taken in a trial of the OX40 agonist ivuxolimab. These receptors were collected from an adult with an advanced solid tumor such as melanoma, head and neck, liver or kidney cancer. The CDR3 runs from the conserved cysteine through the conserved F or W. Each record gives: clone size, V gene, J gene, D gene, CDR3 DNA, CDR3 protein. The D gene is left open where the match is weak. Expanded clones get a size class; other rows say once, few or many, or leave the size out.

>.|TRBV5-6|TRBJ2-1|.
TGTGCCAGCAGCTTGGAGGGTCATGAGCAGTTCTTC
CASSLEGHEQFF
>.|TRBV18|TRBJ2-7|.
TGTGCCAGCTCACCTTTAATGGCGGCTTTAGACGAGCAGTACTTC
CASSPLMAALDEQYF
>.|TRBV5-4|TRBJ2-1|TRBD2
TGTGCCAGCAGCGTGGGGACTAGCGGGAGGTTCAATGAGCAGTTCTTC
CASSVGTSGRFNEQFF
>.|TRBV7-2|TRBJ2-7|.
TGTGCCAGCAGCTCGGTCAAAGCCTACGAGCAGTACTTC
CASSSVKAYEQYF
>.|TRBV5-1|TRBJ2-7|.
TGCGCCAGCAGCTTGAGGGGCCAAACCTACGAGCAGTACTTC
CASSLRGQTYEQYF
>.|TRBV5-6|TRBJ1-1|.
TGTGCCAGCAGCATCCTCCGGGCGGGCATGAACACTGAAGCTTTCTTT
CASSILRAGMNTEAFF
>.|TRBV20-1|TRBJ1-1|TRBD1
TGCAGTGCTAGGTCCCCAGGGGGAGCTTTCTTT
CSARSPGGAFF
>.|TRBV19|TRBJ1-4|.
TGTGCCAGTAGTACCTTCCAGGGGGAAAAACTGTTTTTT
CASSTFQGEKLFF
>few|TRBV10-2|TRBJ2-7|.
TGCGCCAGCAGTGGGGGGTCCTACGAGCAGTACTTC
CASSGGSYEQYF
>.|TRBV7-2|TRBJ2-1|TRBD1
TGTGCCAGCAGCTTGACAGGGGCCACCTACAATGAGCAGTTCTTC
CASSLTGATYNEQFF
>.|TRBV4-2|TRBJ2-1|.
TGTGCCAGCAGCCTAACTTACAATGAGCAGTTCTTC
CASSLTYNEQFF
>.|TRBV7-7|TRBJ2-3|.
TGTGCTAGCAGCTTATGGCAGGGACTCAGTTTGCCTAACGATACGCAGTATTTT
CASSLWQGLSLPNDTQYF
>.|TRBV15|TRBJ1-1|.
TGTGCCACCAGCAGAGAAGTAATGAACACTGAAGCTTTCTTT
CATSREVMNTEAFF
>.|TRBV28|TRBJ1-2|.
TGTGCCAGCAGTTTAGACGGACACGACTACACCTTC
CASSLDGHDYTF
>.|TRBV15|TRBJ1-1|.
TGTGCCACCAGCAGAGATGGGAACAGGGAAACTGAAGCTTTCTTT
CATSRDGNRETEAFF
>.|TRBV19|TRBJ1-1|.
TGTGCCAGTAGTGGTGGTCCTAACACTGAAGCTTTCTTT
CASSGGPNTEAFF
>.|TRBV19|TRBJ1-4|TRBD1
TGTGCCAGTAGTGTCCGGGAGGGGGCTGTGCTTGAAAAACTGTTTTTT
CASSVREGAVLEKLFF
>.|TRBV6-6|TRBJ2-7|.
TGTGCCAGCAGTTACAAGGGATACTCCTACGAGCAGTACTTC
CASSYKGYSYEQYF
>.|TRBV9|TRBJ1-5|.
TGTGCCAGCAGCGGACAGGCCGGGAATCAGCCCCAGCATTTT
CASSGQAGNQPQHF
>.|TRBV9|TRBJ1-4|.
TGTGCCAGCAGCGTACTAGGGGGGCGGAATGAAAAACTGTTTTTT
CASSVLGGRNEKLFF